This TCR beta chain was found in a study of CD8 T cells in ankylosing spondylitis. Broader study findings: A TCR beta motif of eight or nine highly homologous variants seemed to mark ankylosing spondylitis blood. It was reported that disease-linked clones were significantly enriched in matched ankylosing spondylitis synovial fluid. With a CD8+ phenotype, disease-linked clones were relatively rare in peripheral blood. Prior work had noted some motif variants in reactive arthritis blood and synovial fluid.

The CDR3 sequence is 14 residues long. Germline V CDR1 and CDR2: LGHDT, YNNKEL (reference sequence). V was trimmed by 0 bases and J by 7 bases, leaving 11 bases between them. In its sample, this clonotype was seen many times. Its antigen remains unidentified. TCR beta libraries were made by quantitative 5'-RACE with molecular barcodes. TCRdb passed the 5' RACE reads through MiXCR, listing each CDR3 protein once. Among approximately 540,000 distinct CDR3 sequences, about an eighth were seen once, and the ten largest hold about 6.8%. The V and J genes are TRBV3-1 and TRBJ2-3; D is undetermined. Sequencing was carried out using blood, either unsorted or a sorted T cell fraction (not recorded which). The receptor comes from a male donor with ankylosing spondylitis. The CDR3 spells CASSQDELKHTQYF. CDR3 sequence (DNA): TGTGCCAGCAGCCAAGATGAGTTGAAGCATACGCAGTATTTT.